This TCR beta chain was sequenced for a study of OX40 agonist ivuxolimab in advanced cancers. Overall study context: With a range of about 23 to 85, age averaged about 58 years, and about 82% were male.

Systemic immunosuppression or autoimmune disease history was grounds to exclude patients. Points on this clone: No antigen is known for it.

Study-wide results and caveats: Certain nonresponding patients likewise had low normalized T-cell clonal expansion.

V lost 3 bases and J lost 5, with 14 bases in between. This CDR3 has 15 residues. Germline values: CDR1 SGHRS, CDR2 YFSETQ. The data were produced by immunoSEQ multiplex PCR, yet TCRdb's version contains in-frame clones alone and is incomplete. This table holds under 80,000 clones, 86% found once. The rearrangement uses TRBV5-1 and TRBJ2-2; tentative D call: TRBD2 (6 bases). The input for sequencing was CD4+ or CD8+ T cells sorted from blood, taken in a trial of the OX40 agonist ivuxolimab. The source of this sequence is an adult with an advanced solid tumor such as melanoma, head and neck, liver or kidney cancer. CDR3 bases: TGCGCCAGCAGCTCGGAGGGAGGTAGAACCGGGGAGCTGTTTTTT. It yields the protein CASSSEGGRTGELFF.